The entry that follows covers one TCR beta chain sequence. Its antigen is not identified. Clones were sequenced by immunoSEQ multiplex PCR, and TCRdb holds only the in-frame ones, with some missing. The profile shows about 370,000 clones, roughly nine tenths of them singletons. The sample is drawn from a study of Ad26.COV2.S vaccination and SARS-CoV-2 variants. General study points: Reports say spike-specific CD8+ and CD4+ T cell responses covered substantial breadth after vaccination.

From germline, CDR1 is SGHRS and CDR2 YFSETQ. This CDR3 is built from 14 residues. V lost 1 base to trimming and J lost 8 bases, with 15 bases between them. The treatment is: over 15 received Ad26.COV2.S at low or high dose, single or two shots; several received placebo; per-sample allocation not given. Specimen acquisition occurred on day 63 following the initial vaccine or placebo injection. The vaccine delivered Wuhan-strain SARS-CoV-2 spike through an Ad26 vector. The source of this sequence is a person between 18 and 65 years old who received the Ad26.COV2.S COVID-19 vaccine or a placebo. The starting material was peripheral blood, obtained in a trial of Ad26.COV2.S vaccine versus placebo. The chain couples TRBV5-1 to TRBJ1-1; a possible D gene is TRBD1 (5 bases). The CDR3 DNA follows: TGCGCCAGCAGCTTGTTAGCAGGGTCGGACGAAGCTTTCTTT. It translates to CASSLLAGSDEAFF.